The 5 T cell receptor beta chains presented below share a single source sample, sequenced in a study of T cell responses to AZD1222 COVID-19 vaccine. Generated by immunoSEQ multiplex PCR, the TCRdb table keeps only in-frame clones and is missing some. Of roughly 120,000 clones in the sample, over 75% are singletons; the top ten hold under 2%. The source material was peripheral blood, sampled on day 0 of AZD1222 vaccination. The source of these receptors is an adult in good health.

V usage is TRBV18 and J usage is TRBJ1-4; a possible D gene is TRBD1 (5 bases). V lost 2 bases and J 0 bases, leaving 10 bases between the germline ends. CDR1 KGHSH and CDR2 LQKENI come from the germline V gene. CDR3 length: 16 amino acids. The CDR3 coding sequence is TGTGCCAGCTCACCATCACGAGGGGCAACTAATGAAAAACTGTTTTTT. It yields the protein CASSPSRGATNEKLFF.

The chain couples TRBV21-1 to TRBJ1-1. TRBV21-1 is recorded as a pseudogene. The length of the CDR3 is 12 residues. The CDR3 reads CASTPAITEAFF. CDR3 bases: TGTGCCAGCACCCCAGCAATAACTGAAGCTTTCTTT.

V gene TRBV7-2 combines with J gene TRBJ1-3, with D unresolved. The V end was cut by 2 bases, the J end by 0 bases, with 8 bases between. The CDR3 runs 15 residues. Germline values: CDR1 SGHTA, CDR2 FQGNSA. The CDR3 DNA is TGTGCCAGCAGCTTAAAGGTGGTCTCTGGAAACACCATATATTTT. Its translation is CASSLKVVSGNTIYF.

The chain uses TRBV27 and TRBJ1-1; D remains ambiguous. This CDR3 is 15 amino acids long. CDR1 MNHEY and CDR2 SMNVEV come from the germline V gene (reference sequence). The V gene lost 5 bases and the J gene lost 7 bases, with 20 bases spanning the gap. CDR3 nucleotide sequence: TGTGCCAGCAGTCCGGCGGGAGTTACAACAAATGAAGCTTTCTTT. It codes for CASSPAGVTTNEAFF.

CDR3 coding DNA: TGTGCCAGCAGCCAAGTAAGCGGGAGATACACCGGGGAGCTGTTTTTT. Residues: CASSQVSGRYTGELFF. The chain recombines TRBV3-1 (or the pseudogene TRBV3-2) with TRBJ2-2, with 8 bases identical to TRBD2. The CDR3 runs to 16 residues. V trimming: 1 base; J trimming: 3 bases; junction bases outside the gene matches: 4. Germline CDR1 is LGHDT and CDR2 is YNNKEL (reference sequence).